The 29 T cell receptor beta chains reported below all come from one sample, sequenced in a study of CD8 T cells in Susac syndrome. The RNA input was roughly 0.45 to 1 ug, and it was reverse transcribed with random hexamers. Using its own MiXCR run on the immunoSEQ multiplex PCR reads, TCRdb lists one record per CDR3 protein. The sample holds about 180,000 distinct CDR3 sequences, roughly 94% seen once. Sequencing used CD4+ T cells from PBMCs. The source is a human donor with Susac syndrome.

The chain recombines TRBV29-1 with TRBJ1-2; TRBD1 aligns across 9 bases. V shed 7 bases and J 4 bases; nucleotides not matched to a gene: 13. The CDR3 is 15 residues long. Germline CDR1 and CDR2: SQVTM and ANQGSEA. The CDR3 region has the DNA TGCAGCGCTATTGAAGGGGTGACAGGGGGCTATGGCTACACCTTC. It codes for CSAIEGVTGGYGYTF.

This sequence joins TRBV10-1 and TRBJ2-1, with 10 nucleotides matching TRBD2. The CDR3 is made up of 16 amino acids. With 6 bases clipped from V and 2 bases from J, the junction kept 7 bases outside the gene matches. CDR1 and CDR2 from the germline V gene are WNHNN and SYGVQD (reference sequence). In DNA form, the CDR3 reads TGCGCCAGCAGCCTAAGTCTAGCGGGGGCCTACAATGAGCAGTTCTTC. Translating gives CASSLSLAGAYNEQFF.

The chain employs TRBV3-1 and TRBJ2-1; weak D call: TRBD1 (6 bases). The germline gives CDR1 LGHDT, CDR2 YNNKEL (reference sequence). Trimming shortened V by 3 bases and J by 15 bases, and 15 bases separated the two germline ends. The CDR3 is 12 residues long. CDR3 DNA sequence: TGTGCCAGCAGCCAGACTACAGGGATGGGGTTCTTC. It specifies CASSQTTGMGFF.

J is TRBJ1-6 and V is TRBV6-5; 11 nucleotides align to TRBD1. Germline values: CDR1 MNHEY, CDR2 SVGAGI. The CDR3 has 15 residues. V was pared by 4 bases and J by 6 bases, with 2 bases of the junction left unmatched. The CDR3 loop reads CASSLGTGGNSPLHF. The CDR3 DNA follows: TGTGCCAGCAGTTTAGGGACAGGGGGTAATTCACCCCTCCACTTT.

This chain connects TRBV7-2 to TRBJ2-1; the D gene is possibly TRBD2 (5 bases). Germline CDR1 reads SGHTA; CDR2 reads FQGNSA. Trimming removed 5 bases from V and 3 bases from J, with 14 bases in between. This CDR3 is built from 15 residues. The DNA for the CDR3 is TGTGCCAGCAGCCCGGGGAGATTCGACTACAATGAGCAGTTCTTC. This gives the protein CASSPGRFDYNEQFF.

The chain links TRBV29-1 to TRBJ2-3; 9 nucleotides line up with TRBD2. CDR3 length: 17 amino acids. The germline V gene has CDR1 SQVTM and CDR2 ANQGSEA. Trimming removed 4 bases from V and 2 bases from J; junction bases left unmatched: 13. The CDR3 is CSVAGGLTSGYTDTQYF. The CDR3 nucleotides read TGCAGCGTTGCGGGGGGGCTGACTAGCGGCTACACAGATACGCAGTATTTT.

In DNA, the CDR3 is TGTGCCACCAGCAGAGGGGGTTGGGATTCTGGGGCCAACGTCCTGACTTTC. Translated: CATSRGGWDSGANVLTF. The chain employs TRBV15 and TRBJ2-6; no clear D. CDR1 and CDR2 from the germline V gene are LNHNV and YYDKDF (reference sequence). CDR3 length: 17 amino acids. Trimming cost V 1 base and J 1 base, with 11 bases left between them.

The chain is built from TRBV7-9 and TRBJ2-5; D is undetermined. This CDR3 spans 12 amino acids. Trimming took 6 bases from V and 5 from J, leaving 10 bases between them. Germline lookup yields CDR1 SEHNR and CDR2 FQNEAQ (reference sequence). CDR3 amino acids: CASSPLRETQYF. DNA of the CDR3: TGTGCCAGCAGTCCACTACGGGAGACCCAGTACTTC.

The genes are TRBV12-3 or TRBV12-4 and TRBJ2-3, with 9 bases aligning to TRBD1. The trim removed 6 bases at V and 1 base at J, leaving 2 bases unmatched. This CDR3 spans 14 amino acids. The CDR3 loop reads CASSNRGRTDTQYF. CDR3 bases: TGTGCCAGCAGCAACAGGGGGCGCACAGATACGCAGTATTTT.

This sequence joins TRBV19 and TRBJ1-5; TRBD1 might be the D (6 bases). Trimming left V 4 bases short and J 1 base short, with 11 bases between. Germline V lookup: CDR1 LNHDA, CDR2 SQIVND (reference sequence). The CDR3 runs to 15 residues. CDR3 nucleotide sequence: TGTGCCAGTAGTAAAGGACAGAAGAGCAATCAGCCCCAGCATTTT. Translated: CASSKGQKSNQPQHF. Full variable domain (missing parts from reference TRBV19 and TRBJ1-5): DGGITQSPKYLFRKEGQNVTLSCEQNLNHDAMYWYRQDPGQGLRLIYYSQIVNDFQKGDIAEGYSVSREKKESFPLTVTSAQKNPTAFYLCASSKGQKSNQPQHFGDGTRLSIL.

The gene calls are TRBV5-6 and TRBJ1-5, with TRBD1 identical over 8 bases. The germline V gene encodes CDR1 SGHDT and CDR2 YYEEEE. After removal of 1 base from V and 3 bases from J, the junction contained 6 bases not matched to a gene. This CDR3 comprises 16 residues. CDR3 DNA: TGTGCCAGCAGCTTGTCTGGACAGGGATCCAATCAGCCCCAGCATTTT. Its protein product is CASSLSGQGSNQPQHF.

The CDR3 here is CSARPGLAGGLLNHEQYF. The CDR3 DNA reads as TGCAGTGCTAGACCCGGACTAGCGGGGGGGCTTTTGAACCACGAGCAGTACTTC. The chain is built from TRBV20-1 and TRBJ2-7; TRBD2 matches 15 bases. The V gene end was trimmed by 2 bases and the J gene end by 5 bases; junction bases not matched to a gene: 13. Germline CDR1 DFQATT, CDR2 SNEGSKA (reference sequence). There are 18 residues in the CDR3.

The rearrangement links TRBV5-1 to TRBJ2-1, with D uncertain. The CDR3 is made up of 13 amino acids. V was clipped by 0 bases and J by 8 bases, with 9 bases between them. Germline V gene data show CDR1 as SGHRS and CDR2 as YFSETQ. The CDR3 here is CASSLVLWDEQFF. CDR3 nucleotides: TGCGCCAGCAGCTTGGTTCTTTGGGATGAGCAGTTCTTC.

The V and J genes are TRBV24-1 and TRBJ2-5, with D perhaps being TRBD1 or TRBD2 (7 bases each). With 2 bases removed from V and 5 bases from J, the gap between germline ends came to 14 bases. In germline, CDR1 is KGHDR, CDR2 SFDVKD. The CDR3 consists of 15 residues. For the CDR3, the DNA is TGTGCCACCAGTGATTCTACAGGGGAGGGGGAGACCCAGTACTTC. The encoded protein is CATSDSTGEGETQYF.

This clonotype was seen only once. V is TRBV12-3 or TRBV12-4 and J is TRBJ1-1; D is possibly TRBD1 (5 bases). V dropped 7 bases and J dropped 4 bases, with 13 bases sitting between them. The CDR3 has 13 residues. The CDR3 region is CASIVGGGTEAFF. The CDR3 nucleotides read TGTGCCAGCATCGTCGGTGGGGGCACTGAAGCTTTCTTT.

The J gene is TRBJ1-2, the V gene TRBV12-3 or TRBV12-4; D uncertain. The ends were cut back, 2 bases at V and 2 bases at J, with 12 bases in the middle. This CDR3 is 15 amino acids long. In nucleotides, the CDR3 is TGTGCCAGCAGTTTATTTGGGGTAACGAACTATGGCTACACCTTC. Translating it yields CASSLFGVTNYGYTF.

The chain recombines TRBV29-1 with TRBJ1-2; TRBD1 aligns across 8 bases. Trimming removed 7 bases from V and 8 bases from J; junction bases left unmatched: 15. Germline V gives CDR1 SQVTM, CDR2 ANQGSEA. The CDR3 loop spans 14 amino acids. CDR3: CSAGTGLNGRGYTF. Here the CDR3 DNA reads TGCAGCGCGGGGACAGGACTCAACGGACGGGGCTACACCTTC. The full variable domain, its missing parts supplied by reference TRBV29-1 and TRBJ1-2, is SAVISQKPSRDICQRGTSLTIQCQVDSQVTMMFWYRQQPGQSLTLIATANQGSEATYESGFVIDKFPISRPNLTFSTLTVSNMSPEDSSIYLCSAGTGLNGRGYTFGSGTRLTVV.

This clonotype was seen a handful of times. The V call is TRBV12-3 or TRBV12-4, the J call TRBJ1-5, with 9 bases aligning to TRBD1. This CDR3 has 15 amino acids. Losses at the gene ends were 3 bases for V and 3 bases for J; bases not matched to a gene: 3. CDR3: CASSLTGGNNQPQHF. In DNA, the CDR3 is TGTGCCAGCAGTTTGACAGGGGGTAACAATCAGCCCCAGCATTTT.

The CDR3 spells CASSVQGQTGYEQFF. The CDR3 nucleotides read TGTGCCAGCAGCGTACAGGGACAAACTGGCTATGAGCAGTTCTTC. The V gene is TRBV9, the J gene TRBJ2-1; D is perhaps TRBD1 (6 bases). Trimming shortened V by 1 base and J by 8 bases, and 16 bases separated the two germline ends. The V gene's germline CDR1 is SGDLS and CDR2 YYNGEE. CDR3 size: 15 residues.

V and J are TRBV2 and TRBJ1-5; TRBD1 matches at 7 bases. CDR1 is SNHLY and CDR2 is FYNNEI in the germline V gene. V trimming: 5 bases; J trimming: 3 bases; junction bases outside the gene matches: 10. The CDR3 consists of 16 residues. The CDR3 region is CASSSHGTANNQPQHF. CDR3 sequence (DNA): TGTGCCAGCAGTTCCCACGGGACAGCGAACAATCAGCCCCAGCATTTT. Drawing the rest from reference TRBV2 and TRBJ1-5, the complete variable domain is EPEVTQTPSHQVTQMGQEVILRCVPISNHLYFYWYRQILGQKVEFLVSFYNNEISEKSEIFDDQFSVERPDGSNFTLKIRSTKLEDSAMYFCASSSHGTANNQPQHFGDGTRLSIL.

This chain links TRBV3-1 with TRBJ2-1; 11 bases align to TRBD2. The CDR3 has 16 amino acids. After removal of 1 base from V and 7 bases from J, the junction contained 6 bases not matched to a gene. The germline V gene has CDR1 LGHDT and CDR2 YNNKEL (reference sequence). The CDR3 region is CASSQGLAGTFNEQFF. The CDR3 coding sequence is TGTGCCAGCAGCCAAGGACTAGCGGGGACCTTTAATGAGCAGTTCTTC.

The V gene is TRBV4-2, the J gene TRBJ2-1; TRBD1 matches at 9 bases. There are 17 residues in the CDR3. Germline CDR1 is LGHNA and CDR2 is YNFKEQ. With V trimmed by 4 bases and J by 5 bases, 12 bases remained unmatched. In DNA form, the CDR3 reads TGTGCCAGCAGCCGCCTCGGAGGGGGACAGGGCAACAATGAGCAGTTCTTC. It translates to CASSRLGGGQGNNEQFF.

The chain links TRBV29-1 to TRBJ1-2; D call uncertain. This CDR3 is 13 amino acids long. Trimming removed 6 bases from V and 3 bases from J, with 14 bases in between. Germline values: CDR1 SQVTM, CDR2 ANQGSEA. For the CDR3, the DNA is TGCAGCGTCTCCCCCGAAAGGTACTATGGCTACACCTTC. It encodes CSVSPERYYGYTF.

The genes are TRBV20-1 and TRBJ1-2; no reliable D call. This CDR3 is 13 amino acids long. V dropped 3 bases and J dropped 5 bases, with 13 bases sitting between them. Germline values: CDR1 DFQATT, CDR2 SNEGSKA (reference sequence). CDR3 in DNA: TGCAGTGCTAGTCCTCACCGGGGATATGGCTACACCTTC. Encoded protein: CSASPHRGYGYTF.

The gene calls are TRBV6-2 or TRBV6-3 and TRBJ2-1; 9 nucleotides match TRBD2. Germline V gives CDR1 MNHEY, CDR2 SVGEGT. The J segment lost 7 bases and the V segment lost 3 bases, leaving 4 bases of the junction unmatched. The CDR3 consists of 14 residues. The CDR3 protein is CASSYRRGGNEQFF. DNA for the CDR3: TGTGCCAGCAGTTATCGGCGGGGGGGTAATGAGCAGTTCTTC.

The chain employs TRBV5-1 and TRBJ2-7, with 9 bases fitting TRBD1. The CDR3 totals 16 residues. Trimming cost V 3 bases and J 0 bases; bases outside gene matches: 7. The V gene's germline CDR1 is SGHRS and CDR2 YFSETQ. CDR3 region: CASSWPDRGASYEQYF. CDR3 nucleotide sequence: TGCGCCAGCAGCTGGCCCGACAGGGGGGCCTCCTACGAGCAGTACTTC.

V gene TRBV19 combines with J gene TRBJ1-2; a possible D gene is TRBD1 (6 bases). Germline values: CDR1 LNHDA, CDR2 SQIVND (reference sequence). There are 14 residues in the CDR3. Trimming stripped 4 bases from V and 5 bases from J, with 14 bases between. The CDR3 reads CASSRPGQIYGYTF. The CDR3 nucleotides read TGTGCCAGTAGTAGGCCCGGACAGATATATGGCTACACCTTC.

V and J are TRBV2 and TRBJ1-5; tentative D call: TRBD1 (5 bases). V lost 7 bases and J lost 3, with 10 bases in between. The CDR3 sequence is 13 residues long. Germline V gives CDR1 SNHLY, CDR2 FYNNEI. The CDR3 protein is CASNPTDNQPQHF. The CDR3 bases are TGTGCCAGCAACCCGACAGACAATCAGCCCCAGCATTTT.

The V and J genes are TRBV2 and TRBJ2-2, with D unclear. Germline lookup yields CDR1 SNHLY and CDR2 FYNNEI. With 4 bases removed from V and 1 base from J, the gap between germline ends came to 7 bases. The length of the CDR3 is 14 residues. DNA for the CDR3: TGTGCCAGCAGTGTATTGGGGAACACCGGGGAGCTGTTTTTT. Encoded protein: CASSVLGNTGELFF.